This TCR beta chain was retrieved from a study of cytotoxic CD8 clonotypes in ibrutinib-treated CLL. On the study more broadly: After a median of around six years, roughly 14 patients stayed remitted and about twelve progressed; responses had been partial in about 24 and complete in 2.

CDR1 and CDR2 (germline): SGHTA, FQGNSA. V shed 1 base and J 4 bases; nucleotides not matched to a gene: 10. This CDR3 has 17 residues. Measured with immunoSEQ multiplex PCR; TCRdb has only the in-frame clones, and not every one. The top ten hold about 3.3% of the sample, which has approximately 130,000 clones, less than 90% seen once. Here the sequenced sample was PBMCs, taken after 24 months of ibrutinib treatment. This chain connects TRBV7-2 to TRBJ1-2; 9 nucleotides agree with TRBD1. This TCR was recovered from a human donor with chronic lymphocytic leukemia. The CDR3 region is CASSLEVGGQGGYGYTF. For the CDR3, the DNA is TGTGCCAGCAGCTTAGAGGTCGGGGGACAGGGAGGCTATGGCTACACCTTC.